This TCR beta chain comes out of a study of blood T cell repertoires in COVID-19. This clone was found once. Using immunoSEQ multiplex PCR, the repertoire was profiled, and TCRdb retains in-frame clones only, with some absent. The sample gives approximately 190,000 clones, around 81% of which show up once; roughly 7% is in the top ten. Donors in Cohort 3 who had recovered were those with two negative PCRs, healthcare professional clearance, or resolution of their symptoms. This CDR3 has 12 residues. V lost 1 base to trimming and J lost 1 base, with 3 bases between them. In germline, CDR1 is SGHDT, CDR2 YYEEEE.

V is TRBV5-6 and J is TRBJ2-7; no clear D. The sequenced sample was PBMCs or T cells enriched from blood (not recorded which). The clonotype originates from a man in his forties who had recovered from COVID-19. The CDR3 region is CASSLRSYEQYF. CDR3 sequence (DNA): TGTGCCAGCAGCTTGCGGTCCTACGAGCAGTACTTC.